Only one count was recorded for the clone carrying this TCR beta chain. These data are taken from a study of blood T cell repertoires in COVID-19. Germline V gene lookup returns CDR1 MNHEY and CDR2 SVGAGI. The V and J ends lost 6 bases and 5 bases, in that order; junction bases with no gene match: 7. The CDR3 runs 15 residues. Authors' processing steps: Researchers report that nucleated cell counts were estimated from reference gene primer amplification. Profiling relied on immunoSEQ multiplex PCR, and the TCRdb table lists in-frame clones only, not all of them. V, J and clone size derive from that table, while D and trimming were established from the DNA sequence. The data contain about 150,000 clones, 75% to 90% of them singletons.

The origin of this receptor is a woman in her seventies with acute or convalescent COVID-19. Specimen: peripheral blood. V usage is TRBV6-5 and J usage is TRBJ1-6; 7 bases agree with TRBD1. The chain's CDR3 is CASRLRTGDNSPLHF. Written as DNA, the CDR3 is TGTGCCAGCAGACTCAGGACAGGAGATAATTCACCCCTCCACTTT.